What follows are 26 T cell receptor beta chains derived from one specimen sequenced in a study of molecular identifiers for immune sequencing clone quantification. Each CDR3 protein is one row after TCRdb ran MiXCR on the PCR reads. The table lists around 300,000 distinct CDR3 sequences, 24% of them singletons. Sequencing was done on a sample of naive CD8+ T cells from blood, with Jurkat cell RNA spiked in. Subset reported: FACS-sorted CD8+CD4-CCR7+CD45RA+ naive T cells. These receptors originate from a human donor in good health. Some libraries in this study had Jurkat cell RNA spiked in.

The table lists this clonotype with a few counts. The CDR3 DNA follows: TGTGCCAGCAGCTCTGTAGCGGGGAGCCAAGAGACCCAGTACTTC. It specifies CASSSVAGSQETQYF. The V gene is TRBV5-4, the J gene TRBJ2-5; 8 bases are a match to TRBD2. This CDR3 spans 15 amino acids. Germline trimming cut 3 bases from V and 1 base from J; bases unmatched to any gene: 5. Germline lookup yields CDR1 SGHNT and CDR2 YYREEE (reference sequence).

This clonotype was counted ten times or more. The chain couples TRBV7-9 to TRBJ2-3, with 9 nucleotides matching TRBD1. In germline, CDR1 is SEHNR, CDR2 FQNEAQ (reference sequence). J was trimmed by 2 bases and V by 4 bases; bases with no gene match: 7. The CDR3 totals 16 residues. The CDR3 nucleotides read TGTGCCAGCAGCTCCCTAGACAGGGGGGACACAGATACGCAGTATTTT. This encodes CASSSLDRGDTDTQYF.

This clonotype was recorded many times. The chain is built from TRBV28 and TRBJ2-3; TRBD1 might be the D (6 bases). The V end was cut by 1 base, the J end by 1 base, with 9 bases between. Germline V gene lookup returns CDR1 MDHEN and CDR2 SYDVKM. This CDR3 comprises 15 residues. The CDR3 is CASSLSSGGTDTQYF. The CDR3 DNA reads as TGTGCCAGCAGTTTATCCTCAGGGGGCACAGATACGCAGTATTTT.

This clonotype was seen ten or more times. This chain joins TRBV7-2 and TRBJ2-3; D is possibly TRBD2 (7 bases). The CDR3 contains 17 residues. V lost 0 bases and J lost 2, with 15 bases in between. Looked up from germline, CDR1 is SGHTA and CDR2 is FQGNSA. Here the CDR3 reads CASSLAWVGGPTDTQYF. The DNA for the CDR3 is TGTGCCAGCAGCTTAGCCTGGGTGGGGGGGCCCACAGATACGCAGTATTTT.

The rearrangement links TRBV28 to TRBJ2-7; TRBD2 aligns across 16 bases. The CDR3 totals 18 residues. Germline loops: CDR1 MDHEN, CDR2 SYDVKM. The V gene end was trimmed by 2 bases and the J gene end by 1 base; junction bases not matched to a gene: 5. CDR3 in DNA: TGTGCCAGCAGTTTAGGTTCGGGACTAGCGGGAGGGTCCTACGAGCAGTACTTC. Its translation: CASSLGSGLAGGSYEQYF.

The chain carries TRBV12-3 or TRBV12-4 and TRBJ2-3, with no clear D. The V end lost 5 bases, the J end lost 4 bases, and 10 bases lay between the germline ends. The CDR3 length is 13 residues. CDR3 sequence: CASSSLGPDTQYF. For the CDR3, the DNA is TGTGCCAGCAGTAGTTTAGGGCCAGATACGCAGTATTTT.

CDR3 bases: TGTGCCAGCACCAAAACGGGCCCTCTGGACGAGCAGTACTTC. Its protein is CASTKTGPLDEQYF. The chain combines TRBV7-8 with TRBJ2-7, with D hard to call. The CDR3 loop spans 14 amino acids. The ends were cut back, 7 bases at V and 5 bases at J, with 18 bases in the middle. Germline loops: CDR1 SGHVS, CDR2 FQNEAQ.

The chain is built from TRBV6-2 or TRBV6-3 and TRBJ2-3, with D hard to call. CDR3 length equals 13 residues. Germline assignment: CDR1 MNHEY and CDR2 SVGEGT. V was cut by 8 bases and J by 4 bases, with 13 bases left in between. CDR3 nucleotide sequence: TGTGCCAGCCATGAGTTCAGCGCAGATACGCAGTATTTT. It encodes CASHEFSADTQYF.

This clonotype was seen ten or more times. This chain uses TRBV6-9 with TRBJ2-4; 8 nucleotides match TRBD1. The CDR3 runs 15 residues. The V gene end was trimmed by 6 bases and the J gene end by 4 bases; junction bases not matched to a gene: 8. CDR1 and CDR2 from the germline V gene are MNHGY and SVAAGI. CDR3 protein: CASRNQGASKNIQYF. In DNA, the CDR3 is TGTGCCAGCAGGAACCAGGGGGCCTCTAAAAACATTCAGTACTTC.

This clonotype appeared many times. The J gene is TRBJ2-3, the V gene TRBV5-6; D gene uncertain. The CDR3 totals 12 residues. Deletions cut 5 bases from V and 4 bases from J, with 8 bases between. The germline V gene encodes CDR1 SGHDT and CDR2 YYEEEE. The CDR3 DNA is TGTGCCAGCAGTTTATCCGCAGATACGCAGTATTTT. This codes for CASSLSADTQYF. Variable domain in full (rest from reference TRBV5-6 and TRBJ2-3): DAGVTQSPTHLIKTRGQQVTLRCSPKSGHDTVSWYQQALGQGPQFIFQYYEEEERQRGNFPDRFSGHQFPNYSSELNVNALLLGDSALYLCASSLSADTQYFGPGTRLTVL.

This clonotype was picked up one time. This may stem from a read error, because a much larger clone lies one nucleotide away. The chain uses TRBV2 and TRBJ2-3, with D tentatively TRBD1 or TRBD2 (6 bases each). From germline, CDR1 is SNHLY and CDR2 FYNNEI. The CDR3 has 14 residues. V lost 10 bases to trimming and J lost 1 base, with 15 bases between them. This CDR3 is CATRGGSGTDTQYF. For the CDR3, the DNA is TGTGCCACCCGAGGGGGGTCGGGCACAGATACGCAGTATTTT.

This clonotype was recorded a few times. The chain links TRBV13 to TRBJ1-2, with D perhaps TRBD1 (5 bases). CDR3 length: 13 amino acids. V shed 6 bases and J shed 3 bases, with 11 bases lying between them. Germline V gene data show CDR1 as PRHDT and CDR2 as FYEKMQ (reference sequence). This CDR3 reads CASRDTSDYGYTF. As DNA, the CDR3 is TGTGCCAGCAGGGACACTTCAGACTATGGCTACACCTTC.

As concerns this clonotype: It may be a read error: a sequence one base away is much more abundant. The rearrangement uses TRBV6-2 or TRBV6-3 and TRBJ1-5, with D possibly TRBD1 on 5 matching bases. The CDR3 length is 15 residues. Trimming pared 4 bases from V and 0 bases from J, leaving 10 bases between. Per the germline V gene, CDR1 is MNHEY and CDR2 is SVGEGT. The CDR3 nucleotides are TGTGCCAGCAGTTGGGGACGGGATAGCAATCAGCCCCAGCATTTT. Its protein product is CASSWGRDSNQPQHF.

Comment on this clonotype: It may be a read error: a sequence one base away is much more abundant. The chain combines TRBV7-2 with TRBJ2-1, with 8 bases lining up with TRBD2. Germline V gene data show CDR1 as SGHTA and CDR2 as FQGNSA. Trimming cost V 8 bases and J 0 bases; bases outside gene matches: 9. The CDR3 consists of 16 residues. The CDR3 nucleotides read TGTGCCAGCGACGGAAGGAGCGGGAGCTCCTACAATGAGCAGTTCTTC. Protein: CASDGRSGSSYNEQFF.

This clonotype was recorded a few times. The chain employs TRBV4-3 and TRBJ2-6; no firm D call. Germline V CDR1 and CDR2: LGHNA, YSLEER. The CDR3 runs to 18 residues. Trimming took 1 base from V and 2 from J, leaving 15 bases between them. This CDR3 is CASSQGVGWRTGANVLTF. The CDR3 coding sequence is TGCGCCAGCAGCCAAGGGGTTGGGTGGCGAACTGGGGCCAACGTCCTGACTTTC.

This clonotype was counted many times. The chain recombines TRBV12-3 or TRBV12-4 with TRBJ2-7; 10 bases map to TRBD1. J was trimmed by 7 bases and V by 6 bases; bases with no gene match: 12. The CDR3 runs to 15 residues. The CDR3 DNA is TGTGCCAGCAGGAGTGGGACAGGGGTTGTGGGAGAGCAGTACTTC. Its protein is CASRSGTGVVGEQYF.

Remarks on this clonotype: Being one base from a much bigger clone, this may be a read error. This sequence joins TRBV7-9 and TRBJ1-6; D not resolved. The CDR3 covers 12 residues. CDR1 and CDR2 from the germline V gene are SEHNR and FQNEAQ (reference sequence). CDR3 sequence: CVSSLRGSPLHF. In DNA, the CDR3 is TGTGTCAGCAGCCTCCGAGGGTCACCCCTCCACTTT.

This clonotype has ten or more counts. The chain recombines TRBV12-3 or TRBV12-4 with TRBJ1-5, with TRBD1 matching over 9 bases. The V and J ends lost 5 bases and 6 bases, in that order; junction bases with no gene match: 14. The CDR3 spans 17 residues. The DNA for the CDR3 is TGTGCCAGCAGTGTAAGGTCATTACAGGGGGCCGGTCAGCCCCAGCATTTT. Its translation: CASSVRSLQGAGQPQHF.

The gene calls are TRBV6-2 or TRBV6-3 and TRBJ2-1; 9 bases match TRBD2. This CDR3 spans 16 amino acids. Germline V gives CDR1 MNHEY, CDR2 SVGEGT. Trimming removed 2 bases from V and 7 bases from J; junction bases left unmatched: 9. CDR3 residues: CASSYPPGTSINEQFF. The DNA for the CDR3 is TGTGCCAGCAGTTACCCCCCCGGGACTAGCATTAATGAGCAGTTCTTC.

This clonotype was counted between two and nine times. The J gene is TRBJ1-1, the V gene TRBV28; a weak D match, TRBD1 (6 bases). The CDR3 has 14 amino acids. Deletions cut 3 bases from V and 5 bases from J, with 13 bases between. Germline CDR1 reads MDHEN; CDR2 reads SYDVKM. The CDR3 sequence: CASSLGATPTEAFF. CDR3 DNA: TGTGCCAGCAGTTTGGGGGCTACTCCTACTGAAGCTTTCTTT.

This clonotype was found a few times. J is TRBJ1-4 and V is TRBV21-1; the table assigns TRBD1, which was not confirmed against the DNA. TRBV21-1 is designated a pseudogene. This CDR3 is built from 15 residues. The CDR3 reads CASSIRQGWNEKLFF. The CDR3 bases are TGTGCCAGCAGCATAAGACAGGGTTGGAATGAAAAACTGTTTTTT.

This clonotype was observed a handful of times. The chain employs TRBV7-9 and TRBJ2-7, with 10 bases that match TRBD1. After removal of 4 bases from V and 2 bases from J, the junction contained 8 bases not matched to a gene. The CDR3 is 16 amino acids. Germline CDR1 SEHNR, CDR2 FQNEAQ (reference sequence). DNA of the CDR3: TGTGCCAGCAGCTCAGAACGACAGGGGGCCGCCTACGAGCAGTACTTC. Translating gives CASSSERQGAAYEQYF.

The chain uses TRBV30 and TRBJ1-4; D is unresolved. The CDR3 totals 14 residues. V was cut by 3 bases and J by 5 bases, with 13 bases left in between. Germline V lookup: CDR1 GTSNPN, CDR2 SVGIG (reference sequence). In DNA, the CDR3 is TGTGCCTGGAGCGCACTGACGGAGAATGAAAAACTGTTTTTT. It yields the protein CAWSALTENEKLFF.

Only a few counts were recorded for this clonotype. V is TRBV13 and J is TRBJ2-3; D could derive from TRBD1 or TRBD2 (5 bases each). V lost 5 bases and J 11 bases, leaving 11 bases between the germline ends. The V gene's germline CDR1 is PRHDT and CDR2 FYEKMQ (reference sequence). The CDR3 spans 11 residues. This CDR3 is CASSPGTMQYF. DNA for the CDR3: TGTGCCAGCAGCCCAGGGACGATGCAGTATTTT. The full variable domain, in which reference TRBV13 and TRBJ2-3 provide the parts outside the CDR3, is AAGVIQSPRHLIKEKRETATLKCYPIPRHDTVYWYQQGPGQDPQFLISFYEKMQSDKGSIPDRFSAQQFSDYHSELNMSSLELGDSALYFCASSPGTMQYFGPGTRLTVL.

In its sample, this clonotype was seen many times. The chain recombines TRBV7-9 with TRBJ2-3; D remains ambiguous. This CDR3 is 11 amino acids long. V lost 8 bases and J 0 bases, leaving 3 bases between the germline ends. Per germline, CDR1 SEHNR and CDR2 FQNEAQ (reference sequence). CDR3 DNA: TGTGCCAGCCTGAGCACAGATACGCAGTATTTT. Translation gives CASLSTDTQYF.

The DNA for the CDR3 is TGTGCCAGCAGTGTGACAGCTGATGAGCAGTTCTTC. Translating gives CASSVTADEQFF. The J gene is TRBJ2-1, the V gene TRBV12-3 or TRBV12-4, with D possibly matching TRBD1 (5 bases). The CDR3 contains 12 residues. The ends were cut back, 5 bases at V and 8 bases at J, with 10 bases in the middle.